This TCR beta chain was retrieved from a study of regulatory T cells in long-lasting Graves disease. General study results and limits: Patients with persistent disease showed a bias toward TRBV28, TRBJ1-2 and TRBJ2-5. Comparison showed that persistent patients shared more public clonotypes (about 2,600) than new patients (966).

The time point was: persistent/refractory GD, antithyroid drugs over 5 years with positive TRAb. PBMCs provided the RNA from which the TCR library was made. An endocrinology department located in Xi'an, China, was where the patients came from. In its sample, this clonotype was seen many times. Its target is not known. Building the TCR beta libraries relied on iRepertoire HTBI primers, and CDR3 regions underwent Arm-PCR. TCRdb re-called the multiplex PCR reads through MiXCR, storing one row per CDR3 protein. The table records approximately 290,000 distinct CDR3 sequences, more than 20% of them present only once. With 5 bases removed from V and 2 bases from J, the gap between germline ends came to 14 bases. CDR1 SGHRS and CDR2 YFSETQ come from the germline V gene. The CDR3 covers 14 residues.

The chain is built from TRBV5-1 and TRBJ2-7; D is unresolved. This clonotype was sampled from a female donor with Graves disease. This sample comprised peripheral blood mononuclear cells (PBMCs), obtained when the disease was refractory, from a patient treated with antithyroid drugs. The CDR3 reads CASSSGRSTYEQYF. The DNA of the CDR3 is TGCGCCAGCAGTTCCGGCAGGTCTACCTACGAGCAGTACTTC.